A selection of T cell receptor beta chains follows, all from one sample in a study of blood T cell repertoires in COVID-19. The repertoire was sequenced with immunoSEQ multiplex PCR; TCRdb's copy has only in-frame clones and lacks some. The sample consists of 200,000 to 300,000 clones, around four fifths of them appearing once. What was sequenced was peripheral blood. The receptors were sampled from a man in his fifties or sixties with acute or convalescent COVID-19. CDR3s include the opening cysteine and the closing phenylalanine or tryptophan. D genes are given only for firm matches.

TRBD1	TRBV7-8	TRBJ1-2	TGTGCCAGCAGCGCCGGGACAGGGGAAGGGAATGGCTACACCTTC	CASSAGTGEGNGYTF
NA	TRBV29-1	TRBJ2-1	TGCAGCGCCAGCGTGGGGCCTGAGCAGTTCTTC	CSASVGPEQFF
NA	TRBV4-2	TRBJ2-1	TGTGCCAGCAGCCAGGAGGTTGCTGGAGTTCCCGAGCAGTTCTTC	CASSQEVAGVPEQFF
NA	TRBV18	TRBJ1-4	TGTGCCAGCTCACCACCAGCGGGTGAAAAACTGTTTTTT	CASSPPAGEKLFF
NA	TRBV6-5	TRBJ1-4	TGTGCCAGCAGTAACTCTGGGGCCCGGGATGAAAAACTGTTTTTT	CASSNSGARDEKLFF
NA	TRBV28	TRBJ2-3	TGTGCCAGCAGTACCAGATATACGCAGTATTTT	CASSTRYTQYF
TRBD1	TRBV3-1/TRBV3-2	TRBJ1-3	TGTGCCAGCAGCCAACCGGGACAGGGAAACACCATATATTTT	CASSQPGQGNTIYF
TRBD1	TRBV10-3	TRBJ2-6	TGTGCCATCAGTGCCGGGGGAGGGACAGGGGGCTCTGGGGCCAACGTCCTGACTTTC	CAISAGGGTGGSGANVLTF
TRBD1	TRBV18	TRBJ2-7	TGTGCCAGCTCATCGGGACAGGGGATAGCCTACGAGCAGTACTTC	CASSSGQGIAYEQYF
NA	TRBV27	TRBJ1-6	TGTGCCAGCAGTTTCACGGGTTGGAATTCACCCCTCCACTTT	CASSFTGWNSPLHF
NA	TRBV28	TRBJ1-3	NA	CASSSSGQGAGNTIYF